This T cell receptor (beta chain) was captured in a study of patients and donors after allogeneic stem cell transplantation. TCRdb ran MiXCR on the RT-PCR reads and lists one entry per CDR3 protein. The sample lists under 200,000 distinct CDR3 sequences; around 28% were seen once. This clonotype has more than one count but fewer than ten. This CDR3 region has 15 residues. V dropped 6 bases and J dropped 0 bases, with 11 bases sitting between them. The V gene's germline CDR1 is MDHEN and CDR2 SYDVKM. The V call is TRBV28, the J call TRBJ1-4, with D possibly matching TRBD1 (6 bases). This receptor was obtained from a human donor who was either an allogeneic HSCT recipient or a stem cell or donor lymphocyte infusion donor (not recorded which). It is not recorded whose cells these are; they may come from a transplant donor. Sequences were obtained from blood, either unsorted or a sorted T cell fraction (not recorded which). The CDR3 DNA reads TGTGCCAGCAGCTCTTGGACAGCAACTAATGAAAAACTGTTTTTT. Protein: CASSSWTATNEKLFF.